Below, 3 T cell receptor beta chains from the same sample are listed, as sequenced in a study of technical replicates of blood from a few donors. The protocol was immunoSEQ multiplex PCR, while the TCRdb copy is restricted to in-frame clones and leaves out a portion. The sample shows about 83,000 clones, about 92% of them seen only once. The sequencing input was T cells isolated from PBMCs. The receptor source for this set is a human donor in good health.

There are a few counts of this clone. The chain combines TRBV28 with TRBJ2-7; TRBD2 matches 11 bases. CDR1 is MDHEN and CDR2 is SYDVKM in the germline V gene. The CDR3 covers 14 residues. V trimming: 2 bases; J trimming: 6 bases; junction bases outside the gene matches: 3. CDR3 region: CASSLALAGAEQYF. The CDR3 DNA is TGTGCCAGCAGTTTAGCACTAGCGGGAGCCGAGCAGTACTTC.

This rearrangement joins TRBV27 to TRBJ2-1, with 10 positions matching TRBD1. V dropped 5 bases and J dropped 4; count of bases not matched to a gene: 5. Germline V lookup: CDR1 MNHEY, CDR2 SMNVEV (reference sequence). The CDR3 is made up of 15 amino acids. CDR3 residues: CASSAGQGGYNEQFF. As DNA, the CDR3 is TGTGCCAGCAGTGCTGGACAGGGGGGGTACAATGAGCAGTTCTTC.

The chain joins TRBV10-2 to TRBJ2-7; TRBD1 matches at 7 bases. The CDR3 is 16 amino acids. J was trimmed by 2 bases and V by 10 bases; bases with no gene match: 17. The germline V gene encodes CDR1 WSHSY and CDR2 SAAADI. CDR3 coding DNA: TGCGCCACCTCTGAGAGGGGGCAGGGTAGGGCCTACGAGCAGTACTTC. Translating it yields CATSERGQGRAYEQYF.